Detailed here is one T cell receptor (beta chain). How the authors handled the data: After removing out-of-frame reads, around 2,100,000 distinct TCRbeta sequences remained. The table came from immunoSEQ multiplex PCR; TCRdb's copy has only in-frame clones and leaves some out. That table gives V, J and clone size, and the DNA gave D and trimming. The data show 75,000 to 95,000 clones, less than 90% seen once. This sample was taken from a study of memory CD4+ T cells and cytomegalovirus serostatus. Across the study: Donors were healthy Belgian adults, under 10 CMV seropositive and around 23 seronegative.

Single viable CD3+CD4+CD8-CD45RO+ cells were sorted as the memory CD4+ T cells. Sequencing was performed on memory CD4+ T cells from blood. The sequence was obtained from an adult in good health and CMV-seronegative.

In DNA form, the CDR3 reads TGTGCCAGTAGACGCGAATATGGCTACACCTTC. It translates to CASRREYGYTF. The chain is built from TRBV19 and TRBJ1-2; D gene unclear. The CDR3 covers 11 residues. Trimming left V 6 bases short and J 5 bases short, with 7 bases between. CDR1 LNHDA and CDR2 SQIVND come from the germline V gene (reference sequence). The entire variable domain, with the rest obtained from reference TRBV19 and TRBJ1-2, is as follows: DGGITQSPKYLFRKEGQNVTLSCEQNLNHDAMYWYRQDPGQGLRLIYYSQIVNDFQKGDIAEGYSVSREKKESFPLTVTSAQKNPTAFYLCASRREYGYTFGSGTRLTVV.